This entry concerns a single T cell receptor (beta chain). One end of the junction varies from germline; a read error may be responsible. These data belong to a study of neoadjuvant anti-PD-1 for oral cavity cancer. The CDR3 sequence is 13 residues long. Per germline, CDR1 ENHRY and CDR2 SYGVKD. Time point of the sample: after neoadjuvant nivolumab, at surgical resection. Profiled with immunoSEQ multiplex PCR; TCRdb holds only in-frame clones, not every one. The sample contains 14,000 or so clones, 71% of which appear only once. The rearrangement links TRBV10-3 to TRBJ1-1; a weak D match, TRBD1 (6 bases). Sequences were derived from PBMCs, sampled after nivolumab (anti-PD-1) treatment. The clonotype comes from a person aged 35-80 years with oral cavity squamous cell carcinoma. CDR3 amino acids: CTISGGARTEAFF. The CDR3 DNA follows: TGTACCATCAGTGGGGGGGCGCGGACTGAAGCTTTCTTT.